This entry lists 28 T cell receptor beta chains sequenced from one sample in a study of shared clonotypes between healthy human individuals. Measured with immunoSEQ multiplex PCR; TCRdb has only the in-frame clones, and not every one. The table lists over a million clones, around 78% of them singletons. The sequenced sample consisted of memory CD4+ T cells from PBMCs. Subset: CD45RA-negative fraction. The receptor set was obtained from a man younger than 35 in good health. Some clones in this sample may be carry-over from other donors' samples.

The chain recombines TRBV11-2 with TRBJ2-2; tentatively, D is TRBD1 (6 bases). The V gene lost 3 bases and the J gene lost 7 bases, with 15 bases spanning the gap. The CDR3 is 15 amino acids. Germline V lookup: CDR1 SGHAT, CDR2 FQNNGV. CDR3: CASSFNRERGGELFF. The CDR3, as DNA: TGTGCCAGCAGCTTCAACAGGGAACGGGGCGGGGAGCTGTTTTTT.

The chain recombines TRBV7-7 with TRBJ2-1; possibly TRBD1 or TRBD2 for D (5 bases each). Deletions cut 5 bases from V and 8 bases from J, with 13 bases between. The CDR3 contains 13 residues. The germline CDR1 and CDR2 sequences are SSHAT and FNYEAQ (reference sequence). The CDR3 DNA reads as TGTGCCAGCAGCCCTGAGGGGTTCCATGAGCAGTTCTTC. It encodes CASSPEGFHEQFF.

The chain uses TRBV28 and TRBJ1-2; 8 bases are shared with TRBD1. The CDR3 extends over 14 amino acids. Germline-derived CDR1 and CDR2 are MDHEN and SYDVKM. The junction had 7 bases not matched to a gene; V was cut back by 8 bases and J by 2 bases. The CDR3 reads CASGSQGGNYGYTF. CDR3 sequence (DNA): TGTGCCAGCGGATCACAGGGGGGGAACTATGGCTACACCTTC.

The rearrangement uses TRBV5-1 and TRBJ2-2; D possibly corresponds to TRBD2 (6 bases). V was clipped by 0 bases and J by 1 base, with 7 bases between them. In germline, CDR1 is SGHRS, CDR2 YFSETQ. The CDR3 has 15 amino acids. The CDR3 coding sequence is TGCGCCAGCAGCTTGGGCGGGAAGAACACCGGGGAGCTGTTTTTT. It yields the protein CASSLGGKNTGELFF. The full variable domain, with the rest looked up from reference TRBV5-1 and TRBJ2-2, is KAGVTQTPRYLIKTRGQQVTLSCSPISGHRSVSWYQQTPGQGLQFLFEYFSETQRNKGNFPGRFSGRQFSNSRSEMNVSTLELGDSALYLCASSLGGKNTGELFFGEGSRLTVL.

The chain couples TRBV7-2 to TRBJ2-3; 7 bases line up with TRBD1. The CDR3 is 14 amino acids. Germline CDR1 and CDR2: SGHTA and FQGNSA. With 8 bases clipped from V and 1 base from J, the junction kept 6 bases outside the gene matches. The CDR3 loop reads CASATGVGTDTQYF. In nucleotides, the CDR3 is TGTGCCAGCGCAACAGGGGTTGGCACAGATACGCAGTATTTT.

The chain uses TRBV5-1 and TRBJ2-1, with TRBD2 identical over 9 bases. V was pared by 4 bases and J by 5 bases, with 13 bases of the junction left unmatched. Germline-derived CDR1 and CDR2 are SGHRS and YFSETQ. The CDR3 covers 17 residues. CDR3 sequence reads: CASSAPASTSGDNEQFF. The CDR3 DNA is TGCGCCAGCAGCGCCCCCGCCTCGACTAGCGGAGACAATGAGCAGTTCTTC.

The CDR3 coding sequence is TGTGCCAGCAGTGAAGCGTCCTGGGGTAAACTGTTTTTT. It is translated as CASSEASWGKLFF. V gene TRBV2 combines with J gene TRBJ1-4; D unclear. The V gene lost 0 bases and the J gene lost 11 bases, with 10 bases spanning the gap. Germline V gives CDR1 SNHLY, CDR2 FYNNEI. This CDR3 region has 13 residues.

This chain joins TRBV9 and TRBJ1-2; D is uncertain. Germline CDR1 and CDR2: SGDLS and YYNGEE. The CDR3 runs 14 residues. V was clipped by 0 bases and J by 4 bases, with 10 bases between them. The CDR3 protein is CASSVGSTAYGYTF. In DNA form, the CDR3 reads TGTGCCAGCAGCGTAGGAAGCACTGCCTATGGCTACACCTTC.

The chain recombines TRBV5-4 with TRBJ1-1, with D perhaps TRBD1 (5 bases). Trimming cost V 6 bases and J 1 base, with 22 bases left between them. This CDR3 has 17 amino acids. CDR1 is SGHNT and CDR2 is YYREEE in the germline V gene (reference sequence). The CDR3 sequence: CASTLGSRGTRNTEAFF. The CDR3 DNA is TGTGCCAGCACCTTAGGATCCCGGGGGACCAGGAACACTGAAGCTTTCTTT.

The chain employs TRBV5-4 and TRBJ2-3; possibly TRBD1 for D (6 bases). The germline gives CDR1 SGHNT, CDR2 YYREEE (reference sequence). V was pared by 3 bases and J by 6 bases, with 20 bases between. The CDR3 spans 16 residues. The CDR3 DNA reads TGTGCCAGCAGCTCGGGCGGCCAGGGGTACGTGGATACGCAGTATTTT. This translates into CASSSGGQGYVDTQYF.

The chain is built from TRBV5-1 and TRBJ2-1, with TRBD2 as a possible D gene (5 bases). V dropped 0 bases and J dropped 9 bases, with 10 bases sitting between them. The CDR3 runs 13 residues. Germline values: CDR1 SGHRS, CDR2 YFSETQ. This chain's CDR3 is CASSLDAAGEQFF. The CDR3 DNA reads as TGCGCCAGCAGCTTGGATGCGGCGGGTGAGCAGTTCTTC.

Concerning this clone: A read error may account for a junction end that differs from germline. The rearrangement links TRBV15 to TRBJ2-5; 7 bases line up with TRBD2. CDR1 is LNHNV and CDR2 is YYDKDF in the germline V gene (reference sequence). The CDR3 loop spans 16 amino acids. CDR3 in amino acids: CATSSIQGPSGLAQYF. CDR3 DNA: TGTGCCACTAGCAGCATTCAGGGACCTAGCGGCCTAGCTCAGTACTTC.

In its sample, this clone was seen once. In nucleotides, the CDR3 is TGTGCCAGCAGTCAACAGGGGGCGCGACCAGATACGCAGTATTTT. Its protein product is CASSQQGARPDTQYF. This chain uses TRBV7-2 with TRBJ2-3; 9 nucleotides line up with TRBD1. Unmatched junction bases numbered 8, after V lost 6 bases and J lost 4 bases. The CDR3 consists of 15 residues. Germline V gene sequence: CDR1 SGHTA, CDR2 FQGNSA.

This clone was counted a few times. Distinct nucleotide sequences in the sample also encode this CDR3. The V and J genes are TRBV5-1 and TRBJ1-5, with TRBD1 matching 7 bases. Trimming removed 0 bases from V and 6 bases from J; junction bases left unmatched: 3. Germline V gene sequence: CDR1 SGHRS, CDR2 YFSETQ. The CDR3 sequence is 14 residues long. This chain's CDR3 is CASSLDRGSQPQHF. CDR3 bases: TGCGCCAGCAGCTTGGACAGGGGAAGTCAGCCCCAGCATTTT.

This clone was seen only once. CDR3 region: CASSDTGTSNEKLFF. The CDR3 coding sequence is TGTGCCAGCAGTGACACCGGGACAAGTAATGAAAAACTGTTTTTT. The chain combines TRBV27 with TRBJ1-4; D might be TRBD1 (6 bases). CDR3 size: 15 residues. Per germline, CDR1 MNHEY and CDR2 SMNVEV (reference sequence). The germline V and J ends were trimmed by 5 bases and 4 bases, with 14 bases remaining between them.

The table lists this clone with a few counts. The chain links TRBV12-1 to TRBJ1-1. TRBV12-1 is described as a pseudogene. The CDR3 length is 11 residues. CDR3 DNA: TGTGCCAGCAGCTTTCTAGATGAAGCTTTCTTT. Translating gives CASSFLDEAFF.

V usage is TRBV2 and J usage is TRBJ1-5; perhaps TRBD1 as D (5 bases). The V end lost 3 bases, the J end lost 2 bases, and 8 bases lay between the germline ends. CDR3 length: 14 residues. The germline gives CDR1 SNHLY, CDR2 FYNNEI. The CDR3 here is CASSELGGNQPQHF. CDR3 DNA sequence: TGTGCCAGCAGTGAGTTGGGGGGCAATCAGCCCCAGCATTTT.

In this sample, this clone turned up a few times. The V call is TRBV28, the J call TRBJ2-7, with unresolved D. V was pared by 8 bases and J by 3 bases, with 11 bases between. Germline V gene sequence: CDR1 MDHEN, CDR2 SYDVKM. This CDR3 spans 12 amino acids. CDR3 nucleotide sequence: TGTGCCAGCGGGTTACAAAACTACGAGCAGTACTTC. Its translation is CASGLQNYEQYF. The whole variable domain, filled in from reference TRBV28 and TRBJ2-7, reads DVKVTQSSRYLVKRTGEKVFLECVQDMDHENMFWYRQDPGLGLRLIYFSYDVKMKEKGDIPEGYSVSREKKERFSLILESASTNQTSMYLCASGLQNYEQYFGPGTRLTVT.

This chain joins TRBV29-1 and TRBJ2-2, with unresolved D. The CDR3 runs to 13 residues. V lost 4 bases to trimming and J lost 2 bases, with 8 bases between them. CDR1 and CDR2 (germline): SQVTM, ANQGSEA. The CDR3 DNA reads TGCAGCGTTGGCCAGGACAACACCGGGGAGCTGTTTTTT. It specifies CSVGQDNTGELFF.

The chain links TRBV27 to TRBJ2-4; 9 bases match TRBD2. Germline V gives CDR1 MNHEY, CDR2 SMNVEV (reference sequence). There are 16 residues in the CDR3. Trimming cost V 0 bases and J 9 bases; bases outside gene matches: 9. The CDR3 here is CASSLSGGLAGGIQYF. CDR3 coding DNA: TGTGCCAGCAGTTTATCGGGGGGACTAGCCGGCGGCATTCAGTACTTC.

The J gene is TRBJ2-2, the V gene TRBV11-2; D call uncertain. The CDR3 loop spans 13 amino acids. Germline V gene sequence: CDR1 SGHAT, CDR2 FQNNGV. V was clipped by 7 bases and J by 4 bases, with 10 bases between them. The CDR3 DNA reads as TGTGCCAGCATCGCTAGTTCCACCGGGGAGCTGTTTTTT. This encodes CASIASSTGELFF.

The chain couples TRBV10-3 to TRBJ2-3, with a weak D call TRBD1 (8 bases). CDR1 is ENHRY and CDR2 is SYGVKD in the germline V gene. The CDR3 is made up of 15 amino acids. Between the trimmed V and J ends, which lost 9 bases and 4 bases, there was a span of 20 bases. The CDR3 reads CAITKTGEGADTQYF. Written as DNA, the CDR3 is TGTGCCATTACCAAGACAGGGGAGGGGGCAGATACGCAGTATTTT.

This clone was seen only a few times. V is TRBV5-1 and J is TRBJ2-7; 10 bases line up with TRBD2. The CDR3 covers 15 residues. Trimming removed 1 base from V and 5 bases from J; junction bases left unmatched: 6. Looked up from germline, CDR1 is SGHRS and CDR2 is YFSETQ. The CDR3: CASSLSAGGPHEQYF. CDR3 coding DNA: TGCGCCAGCAGCTTGTCAGCGGGAGGGCCCCACGAGCAGTACTTC.

This chain links TRBV7-9 with TRBJ1-3; TRBD1 is a possible D gene (6 bases). The V end lost 5 bases, the J end lost 4 bases, and 12 bases lay between the germline ends. The CDR3 runs to 14 residues. The germline gives CDR1 SEHNR, CDR2 FQNEAQ (reference sequence). The CDR3 nucleotides read TGTGCCAGCAGCCAATCAGGGGCCGGAAACACCATATATTTT. Its protein is CASSQSGAGNTIYF.

V is TRBV7-2 and J is TRBJ1-5; tentatively, D is TRBD1 (6 bases). V was pared by 5 bases and J by 0 bases, with 17 bases between. CDR3 length equals 17 residues. Germline V lookup: CDR1 SGHTA, CDR2 FQGNSA. The CDR3 spells CASSPRSGQNSNQPQHF. The CDR3 bases are TGTGCCAGCAGCCCGAGGTCTGGACAGAATAGCAATCAGCCCCAGCATTTT.

This chain links TRBV9 with TRBJ2-3; tentative D call: TRBD1 (6 bases). The V gene lost 3 bases and the J gene lost 2 bases, with 16 bases spanning the gap. The CDR3 has 16 amino acids. Germline V gene data show CDR1 as SGDLS and CDR2 as YYNGEE. For the CDR3, the DNA is TGTGCCAGCAGCGAAGCCCCCGGGACACCCACAGATACGCAGTATTTT. This codes for CASSEAPGTPTDTQYF.

The chain employs TRBV5-4 and TRBJ2-5; 9 bases match TRBD2. In germline, CDR1 is SGHNT, CDR2 YYREEE (reference sequence). The V and J ends lost 0 bases and 4 bases, in that order; junction bases with no gene match: 7. CDR3 length: 16 amino acids. The CDR3 is CASSLAGRGGRETQYF. The CDR3 DNA is TGTGCCAGCAGCTTGGCAGGGCGGGGGGGCAGAGAGACCCAGTACTTC.

This rearrangement joins TRBV7-6 to TRBJ2-7, with D possibly being TRBD1 or TRBD2 (5 bases each). CDR1 and CDR2 from the germline V gene are SGHVS and FNYEAQ. V was shortened by 3 bases and J by 7 bases, with 16 bases between the two germline ends. The CDR3 is made up of 14 amino acids. The DNA for the CDR3 is TGTGCCAGCAGCTTCTCCGAGGGGCTTGAAGAGCAGTACTTC. Encoded protein: CASSFSEGLEEQYF.